This T cell receptor (beta chain) appears in the sequencing data of a study of human T cells and chemical hapten exposure. The overall study: A roughly 2 cm by roughly 2 cm inner upper arm patch received 2% DPC for sensitization. Patients additionally received therapeutic doses of diphenylcyclopropenone on the scalp once a week, and this continued throughout the approximately 26-week study. The patients, most of them female, presented with alopecia areata, totalis or universalis.

The time point was: patch test 1, 2 weeks after DPC sensitization. Stated treatment: therapeutic diphenylcyclopropenone sensitization with weekly scalp DPC. At patch-test visits, sampling came before the patch test. TCRdb redid the calling of the RACE reads with MiXCR, one entry per CDR3 protein. The table records about 120,000 distinct CDR3 sequences, 12% to 15% of them present only once. This clonotype showed up just a few times. This CDR3 has 15 residues. V trimming: 6 bases; J trimming: 1 base; junction bases outside the gene matches: 7. The origin of this receptor is a man aged 18 to 30 with alopecia areata. Some clones in this sample may be carry-over from other donors' samples. The sequencing used whole blood, collected in connection with sensitization to the hapten diphenylcyclopropenone (DPC). This rearrangement joins TRBV12-3 or TRBV12-4 to TRBJ2-3; 7 nucleotides align to TRBD1. The CDR3 coding sequence is TGTGCCAGCAGATTGGACAGGCACCGCACAGATACGCAGTATTTT. It specifies CASRLDRHRTDTQYF.